Shown below are 3 T cell receptor beta chains from a single sample sequenced in a study of blood T cell repertoires in COVID-19. Profiling relied on immunoSEQ multiplex PCR, and the TCRdb table lists in-frame clones only, not all of them. The sample has roughly 220,000 clones; around 84% are singletons. Sequenced material: peripheral blood. These receptors all stem from a woman aged 60-75 years who had recovered from COVID-19.

The genes are TRBV7-3 and TRBJ2-3, with TRBD2 matching over 13 bases. Germline CDR1 is SGHTA and CDR2 is FQGTGA. The CDR3 extends over 15 amino acids. Trimming took 2 bases from V and 10 from J; bases not matched to a gene: 6. CDR3: CASSLARTSGGPQYF. In DNA form, the CDR3 reads TGTGCCAGCAGCTTAGCGCGGACTAGCGGGGGTCCGCAGTATTTT.

As regards this clone: The same CDR3 is also encoded by other DNA sequences in this sample. The V call is TRBV7-2, the J call TRBJ1-4; tentative D call: TRBD1 (6 bases). V was pared by 1 base and J by 8 bases, with 14 bases between. Germline V gene data show CDR1 as SGHTA and CDR2 as FQGNSA. This CDR3 region has 15 residues. The CDR3 DNA follows: TGTGCCAGCAGCTTAGGGTCGGGGGGCGTAGAAAAACTGTTTTTT. As protein: CASSLGSGGVEKLFF. The entire variable domain, with the rest obtained from reference TRBV7-2 and TRBJ1-4, is as follows: GAGVSQSPSNKVTEKGKDVELRCDPISGHTALYWYRQSLGQGLEFLIYFQGNSAPDKSGLPSDRFSAERTGGSVSTLTIQRTQQEDSAVYLCASSLGSGGVEKLFFGSGTQLSVL.

With respect to this clone: At one end the junction does not follow the germline gene, possibly because of a read error. V and J are TRBV7-7 and TRBJ2-2, with TRBD1 matching 9 bases. Germline CDR1 and CDR2: SSHAT and FNYEAQ (reference sequence). This CDR3 has 15 amino acids. Written as DNA, the CDR3 is TGTGCTAGCAGCCAAGGGACAGGGCGGACCGGGGAGCTGTTTTTT. This sequence encodes CASSQGTGRTGELFF.